This T cell receptor (beta chain) is from a study of cytomegalovirus exposure and HLA in healthy donors. Background on the study: Later analysis reported that the 120 or so validation repertoires shared the platform of the 500 to 850 first-cohort repertoires.

This table comes from immunoSEQ multiplex PCR, and its TCRdb copy is limited to in-frame clones, with some not included. This sample has tens of thousands of clones, with about 97% found just once. Details on this clone: What it binds is unknown.

Study observations and caveats: Researchers reported that a few CMV-associated chains were confirmed in vitro as CMV antigen-specific. First-cohort TCR clusters tended to co-occur in the approximately 110 validation repertoires, a later analysis found. The study listed roughly 160 cytomegalovirus-associated TCR beta chains.

Sequencing used PBMCs. This receptor was taken from a man aged 25-45 years in good health and CMV-seropositive.

CDR3 DNA: TGTGCCAGCAGCTCCAAAACCGGGGGGGTGACGCAGTTCTTC. Its protein is CASSSKTGGVTQFF. This chain joins TRBV11-2 and TRBJ2-1; 8 nucleotides line up with TRBD2. The CDR3 runs 14 residues. CDR1 and CDR2 (germline): SGHAT, FQNNGV. The junction had 11 bases not matched to a gene; V was cut back by 4 bases and J by 12 bases.